This T cell receptor beta chain stems from a study of T-cell reconstitution after alpha-beta-depleted transplantation in children. This clonotype was counted between two and nine times. V dropped 0 bases and J dropped 4; count of bases not matched to a gene: 7. Germline V gene lookup returns CDR1 SGHTA and CDR2 FQGNSA. CDR3 length: 16 amino acids. Unique molecular identifiers were built into the TCRbeta library. TCRdb re-derived calls from the PCR reads in MiXCR, one entry per CDR3 protein. Among roughly 590,000 distinct CDR3 sequences listed, approximately 16% were seen once. The TCR was taken from a human donor who donated a stem cell graft to a child with acute myeloid leukemia. The source material was PBMCs from the stem cell graft donor, sampled from the stem cell graft. The V gene is TRBV7-2, the J gene TRBJ2-3, with 7 bases fitting TRBD2. In nucleotides, the CDR3 is TGTGCCAGCAGCTTAGCGCATCAGGGAGGGTCAGATACGCAGTATTTT. This encodes CASSLAHQGGSDTQYF.